This TCR beta chain was observed in a study of T cell clusters in autoimmune cytopenias. Concerning this clonotype itself: The antigen remains unidentified.

This CDR3 region has 19 residues. TRB was amplified from about 270 ng of peripheral blood genomic DNA per sample. TRB rearrangements were amplified by touch-down multiplex PCR with mixed TRB-A/B primers. TCRdb re-called the multiplex PCR reads; every CDR3 protein appears as one record, without DNA. Seen in this sample are approximately 12,000 distinct CDR3 sequences; the ten most common clones hold 3% to 3.5%. Overall study results and limits: TRB repertoire shifts in secondary cytopenia and chronic lymphocytic leukemia mostly reflected lymphoma, not autoimmunity.

The same specimen was also included in a second study, on T cell repertoires in aging, cancer and after chemotherapy. This second study notes: Six age groups, ranging from 30 or younger to 70 or older, included the donors. Approximately 8 million TCR reads were in the whole dataset.

Sequencing used peripheral blood. The clonotype originates from a human donor in good health. The chain has TRBV12-3 or TRBV12-4 and TRBJ2-6; TCRdb reports TRBD2, a call that lacks DNA to check it against. This CDR3 is CASSLSKWAGPSGANVLTF.